Following are 21 T cell receptor beta chains from one sample sequenced in a study of T cell responses to AZD1222 COVID-19 vaccine. Generated by immunoSEQ multiplex PCR, the TCRdb table keeps only in-frame clones and is missing some. The table includes approximately 150,000 clones, around 91% detected once. Source: peripheral blood, taken 28 days after the second AZD1222 dose. The receptors were gathered from an adult who received the AZD1222 COVID-19 vaccine.

V gene TRBV5-1 combines with J gene TRBJ2-7; 7 bases agree with TRBD2. Germline trimming cut 3 bases from V and 3 bases from J; bases unmatched to any gene: 9. There are 15 residues in the CDR3. Germline CDR1 and CDR2: SGHRS and YFSETQ. In nucleotides, the CDR3 is TGCGCCAGCAGCTATAGCTCCGGGACTAACTACGAGCAGTACTTC. It translates to CASSYSSGTNYEQYF.

This chain uses TRBV5-4 with TRBJ1-3, with 7 bases identical to TRBD1. Germline V gene data show CDR1 as SGHNT and CDR2 as YYREEE (reference sequence). The V and J ends lost 3 bases and 1 base, in that order; junction bases with no gene match: 7. The length of the CDR3 is 16 residues. CDR3 loop: CASSSGQARSGNTIYF. CDR3 sequence (DNA): TGTGCCAGCAGCTCCGGACAGGCCCGGTCTGGAAACACCATATATTTT.

This clone was counted a few times. The gene calls are TRBV12-5 and TRBJ1-2; 7 nucleotides align to TRBD1. With V trimmed by 5 bases and J by 8 bases, 11 bases remained unmatched. The V gene's germline CDR1 is LGHNT and CDR2 FRNRAP. CDR3 size: 14 residues. CDR3 protein: CASGPRQGGKGYTF. The DNA for the CDR3 is TGTGCTAGTGGTCCTCGACAGGGAGGAAAGGGCTACACCTTC. Supplemented by reference TRBV12-5 and TRBJ1-2, the full variable domain reads DARVTQTPRHKVTEMGQEVTMRCQPILGHNTVFWYRQTMMQGLELLAYFRNRAPLDDSGMPKDRFSAEMPDATLATLKIQPSEPRDSAVYFCASGPRQGGKGYTFGSGTRLTVV.

In the case of this clone: Other DNA sequences in this specimen translate into the identical CDR3. The chain is built from TRBV28 and TRBJ1-2, with D unclear. The V gene's germline CDR1 is MDHEN and CDR2 SYDVKM. The CDR3 covers 11 residues. V was cut by 4 bases and J by 3 bases, with 3 bases left in between. The CDR3 DNA follows: TGTGCCAGCAGTTCGCACTATGGCTACACCTTC. Translating it yields CASSSHYGYTF.

The chain joins TRBV7-2 to TRBJ1-1; possible D gene TRBD1, 6 bases. Per the germline V gene, CDR1 is SGHTA and CDR2 is FQGNSA. The CDR3 runs 11 residues. Between the trimmed V and J ends, which lost 3 bases and 10 bases, there was a span of 9 bases. CDR3 coding DNA: TGTGCCAGCAGCTTCGGGACATTAGCTTTCTTT. As protein: CASSFGTLAFF.

Turning to this clone: Other nucleotide sequences from this sample produce the same CDR3. The rearrangement links TRBV15 to TRBJ1-1; perhaps TRBD1 as D (5 bases). CDR1 is LNHNV and CDR2 is YYDKDF in the germline V gene (reference sequence). V was pared by 1 base and J by 5 bases, with 11 bases between. CDR3 length equals 14 residues. CDR3: CATSRGRGGTEAFF. The CDR3 coding sequence is TGTGCCACCAGCAGAGGCCGGGGGGGGACTGAAGCTTTCTTT.

This clone was found once. The DNA for the CDR3 is TGTGCCAGCAGCCGCAGGGGGCCCGGCTATGGCTACACCTTC. Residues: CASSRRGPGYGYTF. The chain recombines TRBV5-6 with TRBJ1-2, with 8 bases aligning to TRBD1. Losses at the gene ends were 4 bases for V and 4 bases for J; bases not matched to a gene: 6. Germline values: CDR1 SGHDT, CDR2 YYEEEE. CDR3 size: 14 residues.

The CDR3 protein is CASSHLNTEAFF. CDR3 nucleotide sequence: TGTGCCAGCAGCCACCTGAACACTGAAGCTTTCTTT. The rearrangement joins TRBV3-1 (or the pseudogene TRBV3-2) to TRBJ1-1; D uncertain. V was cut by 3 bases and J by 0 bases, with 2 bases left in between. Germline values: CDR1 LGHDT, CDR2 YNNKEL (reference sequence). There are 12 residues in the CDR3.

The chain recombines TRBV15 with TRBJ2-1; tentatively, D is TRBD1 (5 bases). This CDR3 region has 15 residues. Germline CDR1 reads LNHNV; CDR2 reads YYDKDF (reference sequence). Between the trimmed V and J ends, which lost 7 bases and 15 bases, there was a span of 28 bases. CDR3 residues: CATKPQGFGESGAFF. CDR3 nucleotide sequence: TGTGCCACCAAGCCCCAGGGTTTTGGAGAGAGTGGGGCGTTCTTC.

The chain is built from TRBV30 and TRBJ2-7; D tentatively fits TRBD1 or TRBD2 (6 bases each). Looked up from germline, CDR1 is GTSNPN and CDR2 is SVGIG (reference sequence). The CDR3 is made up of 14 amino acids. Trimming took off 3 bases at V and 5 bases at J, with 17 bases between the two ends. The CDR3 region has the DNA TGTGCCTGGAGCCCTGTAGGGGGGAGGAACGAGCAGTACGTC. It yields the protein CAWSPVGGRNEQYV.

This rearrangement joins TRBV20-1 to TRBJ1-2, with no clear D. V gave up 6 bases and J gave up 7 bases, with 12 bases separating them. CDR3 length: 11 residues. Germline V gives CDR1 DFQATT, CDR2 SNEGSKA (reference sequence). The CDR3 here is CSAPRLGGYTF. The CDR3 DNA is TGCAGTGCCCCACGTCTAGGTGGCTACACCTTC.

This clone was recorded once. This chain connects TRBV29-1 to TRBJ1-1; 10 bases agree with TRBD1. The CDR3 sequence is 14 residues long. Looked up from germline, CDR1 is SQVTM and CDR2 is ANQGSEA. V lost 6 bases and J lost 6; bases outside the gene matches: 10. In DNA, the CDR3 is TGCAGCGTCGAAACCGGGACAGGGGTTCCTGAAGCTTTCTTT. Protein product: CSVETGTGVPEAFF.

The genes are TRBV28 and TRBJ1-3; D is uncertain. Trimming took 8 bases from V and 0 from J, leaving 14 bases between them. The CDR3 runs to 15 residues. Germline CDR1 is MDHEN and CDR2 is SYDVKM. CDR3 bases: TGTGCCAGCTCCCAACAGAGTATCTCTGGAAACACCATATATTTT. Protein sequence: CASSQQSISGNTIYF. Variable domain in full (rest from reference TRBV28 and TRBJ1-3): DVKVTQSSRYLVKRTGEKVFLECVQDMDHENMFWYRQDPGLGLRLIYFSYDVKMKEKGDIPEGYSVSREKKERFSLILESASTNQTSMYLCASSQQSISGNTIYFGEGSWLTVV.

The gene calls are TRBV27 and TRBJ1-2, with 7 bases lining up with TRBD1. The CDR3 has 14 residues. Germline CDR1 and CDR2: MNHEY and SMNVEV (reference sequence). V dropped 8 bases and J dropped 2; count of bases not matched to a gene: 8. The CDR3 DNA reads as TGTGCCAGCGCCCGAGAGGGGGCGAACTATGGCTACACCTTC. This encodes CASAREGANYGYTF.

The V and J genes are TRBV7-9 and TRBJ2-5; D uncertain. V lost 3 bases, J lost 3 bases, and 11 bases lay in between. The CDR3 contains 14 residues. Germline V gene lookup returns CDR1 SEHNR and CDR2 FQNEAQ (reference sequence). The CDR3, as DNA: TGTGCCAGCAGCTTGGGCAGCGCGAAAGAGACCCAGTACTTC. It translates to CASSLGSAKETQYF.

This sequence joins TRBV7-2 and TRBJ1-2; D unresolved. Germline V gives CDR1 SGHTA, CDR2 FQGNSA. The V end was cut by 1 base, the J end by 1 base, with 13 bases between. CDR3 size: 16 residues. Written as DNA, the CDR3 is TGTGCCAGCAGCTTAGAGGCGGGCAGAAATAACTATGGCTACACCTTC. The encoded protein is CASSLEAGRNNYGYTF.

The chain couples TRBV6-1 to TRBJ2-1, with 11 bases lining up with TRBD2. The CDR3 loop spans 16 amino acids. V lost 3 bases, J lost 2 bases, and 3 bases stayed unmatched. Germline CDR1 reads MNHNS; CDR2 reads SASEGT. The CDR3, as DNA: TGTGCCAGCAGTGACAATAGCGGGAGGGCCTACAATGAGCAGTTCTTC. Its translation: CASSDNSGRAYNEQFF.

This chain joins TRBV28 and TRBJ1-5; D remains unclear. The V end lost 5 bases, the J end lost 7 bases, and 9 bases lay between the germline ends. There are 12 residues in the CDR3. Per the germline V gene, CDR1 is MDHEN and CDR2 is SYDVKM. In DNA, the CDR3 is TGTGCCAGCAGTCCTTGGAAGCAGCCCCAGCATTTT. It is translated as CASSPWKQPQHF.

The chain combines TRBV5-1 with TRBJ2-5, with 7 positions matching TRBD2. Germline CDR1 is SGHRS and CDR2 is YFSETQ. The CDR3 totals 15 residues. Trimming at V came to 7 bases and at J to 5 bases, leaving 14 bases not matched to a gene. CDR3: CASSQPGGGGETQYF. In DNA, the CDR3 is TGCGCCAGCTCCCAACCGGGGGGAGGAGGGGAGACCCAGTACTTC.

The rearrangement uses TRBV19 and TRBJ1-2, with a tentative D call TRBD1 (5 bases). This CDR3 spans 14 amino acids. Germline lookup yields CDR1 LNHDA and CDR2 SQIVND (reference sequence). V lost 3 bases to trimming and J lost 1 base, with 9 bases between them. In nucleotides, the CDR3 is TGTGCCAGTAGTATCGCAGGGAATAACTATGGCTACACCTTC. Residues: CASSIAGNNYGYTF.

The chain couples TRBV28 to TRBJ2-1; TRBD2 aligns across 12 bases. Germline V CDR1 and CDR2: MDHEN, SYDVKM. CDR3 length: 15 amino acids. V was clipped by 6 bases and J by 4 bases; unmatched bases: 4. This CDR3 is CASRPTSGGYNEQFF. The DNA of the CDR3 is TGTGCCAGCAGACCGACTAGCGGGGGATACAATGAGCAGTTCTTC.